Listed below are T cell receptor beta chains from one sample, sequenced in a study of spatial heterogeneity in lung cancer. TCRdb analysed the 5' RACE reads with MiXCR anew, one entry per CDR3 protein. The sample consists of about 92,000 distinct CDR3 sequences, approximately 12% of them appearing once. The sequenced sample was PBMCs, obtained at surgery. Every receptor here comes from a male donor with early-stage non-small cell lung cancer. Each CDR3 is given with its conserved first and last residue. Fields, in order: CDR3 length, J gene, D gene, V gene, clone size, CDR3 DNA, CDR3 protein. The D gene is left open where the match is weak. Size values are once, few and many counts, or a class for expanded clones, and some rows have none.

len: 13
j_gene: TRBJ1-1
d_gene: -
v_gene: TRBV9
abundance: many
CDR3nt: TGTGCCAGCAGCGTAGAGAGGAACACTGAAGCTTTCTTT
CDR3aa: CASSVERNTEAFF

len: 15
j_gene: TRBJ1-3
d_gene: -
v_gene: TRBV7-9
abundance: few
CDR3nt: TGTGCCAGCAGCCGAACAGGTGGAAGTGGAAACACCATATATTTT
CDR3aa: CASSRTGGSGNTIYF

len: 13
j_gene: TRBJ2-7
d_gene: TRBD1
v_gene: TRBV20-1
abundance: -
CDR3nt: TGCAGTGCTAGGACAGGGTCGGCCTACGGGCAGTACTTC
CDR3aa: CSARTGSAYGQYF

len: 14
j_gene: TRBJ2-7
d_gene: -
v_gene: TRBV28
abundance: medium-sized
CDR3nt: TGTGCCAGCAGTTTATATCCCCCCTCCTACGAGCAGTACTTC
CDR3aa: CASSLYPPSYEQYF

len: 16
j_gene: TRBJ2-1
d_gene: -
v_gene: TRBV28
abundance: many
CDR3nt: TGTGCCAGCAGCCCAAGCAGGGATCCTACCTACAATGAGCAGTTCTTC
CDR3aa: CASSPSRDPTYNEQFF

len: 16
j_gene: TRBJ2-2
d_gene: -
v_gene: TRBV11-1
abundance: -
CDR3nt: TGTGCCAGCAGCTTACTTTCCGGATCTCACACCGGGGAGCTGTTTTTT
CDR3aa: CASSLLSGSHTGELFF

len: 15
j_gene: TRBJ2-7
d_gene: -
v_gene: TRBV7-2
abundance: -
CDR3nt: TGTGCCGGCAGCCCCTCCCGCGTAGGGACCTACGAGCAGTACTTC
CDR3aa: CAGSPSRVGTYEQYF

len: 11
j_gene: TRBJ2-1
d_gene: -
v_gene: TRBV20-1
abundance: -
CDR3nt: TGCAGTGCCGATAATTACAATGAGCAGTTCTTC
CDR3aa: CSADNYNEQFF

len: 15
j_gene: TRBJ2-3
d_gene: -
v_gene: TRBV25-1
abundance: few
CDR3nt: TGTGCCAGCAGTGATTTTAACAGCTTCACAGATACGCAGTATTTT
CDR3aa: CASSDFNSFTDTQYF

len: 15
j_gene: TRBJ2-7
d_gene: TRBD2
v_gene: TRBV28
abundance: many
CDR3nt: TGTGCCAGCAGTAGAGGGACTAGCGGAAATTACGAGCAGTACTTC
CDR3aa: CASSRGTSGNYEQYF

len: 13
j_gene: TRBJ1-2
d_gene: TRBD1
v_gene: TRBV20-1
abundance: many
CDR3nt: TGCAGTGCTAGATCGGACAGGGAAAGTGGCTACACCTTC
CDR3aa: CSARSDRESGYTF

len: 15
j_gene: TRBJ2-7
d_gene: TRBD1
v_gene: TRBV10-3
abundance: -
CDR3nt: TGTGCCATCAGCCGGGCAGGACAGGGGGCCGGGGAGCAGTACTTC
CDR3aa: CAISRAGQGAGEQYF

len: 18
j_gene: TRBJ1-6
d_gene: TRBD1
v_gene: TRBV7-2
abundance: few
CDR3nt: TGTGCCAGCAGCTTAGGTTGGGACAGGGGGCGTTATAATTCACCCCTCCACTTT
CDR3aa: CASSLGWDRGRYNSPLHF

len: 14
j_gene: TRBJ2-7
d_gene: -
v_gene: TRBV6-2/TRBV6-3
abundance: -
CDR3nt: TGTGCCAGCAGAGGGAGCGGCGACAGATACGAGCAGTACTTC
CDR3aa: CASRGSGDRYEQYF

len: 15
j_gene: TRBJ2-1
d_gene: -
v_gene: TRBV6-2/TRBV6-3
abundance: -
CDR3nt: TGTGCCAGCAGTTACCCCCGGAGCTCCTGCAATGAGCAGTTCTTC
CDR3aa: CASSYPRSSCNEQFF

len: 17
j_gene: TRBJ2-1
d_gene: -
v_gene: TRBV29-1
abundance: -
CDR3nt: TGCAGCGTTGAAAATAGGAGAGATTCAAGCTCCTACAATGAGCAGTTCTTC
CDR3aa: CSVENRRDSSSYNEQFF

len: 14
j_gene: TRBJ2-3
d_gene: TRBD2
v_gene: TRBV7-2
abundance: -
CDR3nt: TGTGCCAGCAGCCTGGGACTAGCGGAAGATACGCAGTATTTT
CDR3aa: CASSLGLAEDTQYF